One sample yielded the 15 T cell receptor beta chains listed below, sequenced in a study of cytomegalovirus exposure and HLA in healthy donors. The PCR employed 60 Vbeta primers together with 13 Jbeta primers. Repertoires were generated with immunoSEQ multiplex PCR, while TCRdb's copy carries only in-frame clones and drops some. The top ten hold about 1.5% of the sample, which has about 190,000 clones, roughly three quarters seen once. The sample consisted of PBMCs. These receptors were obtained from a woman aged 18-29 years in good health and CMV-seronegative.

The CDR3 region is CASSHRTNEKLFF. The CDR3 region has the DNA TGCGCCAGCAGCCATAGAACTAATGAAAAACTGTTTTTT. The rearrangement uses TRBV10-2 and TRBJ1-4; D is unclear. CDR3 length: 13 amino acids. CDR1 is WSHSY, CDR2 SAAADI, per germline. V lost 6 bases and J 1 base, leaving 6 bases between the germline ends.

This clone was seen more than once but under ten times. The chain joins TRBV19 to TRBJ1-3; D is possibly TRBD1 (6 bases). This CDR3 comprises 14 residues. V was shortened by 4 bases and J by 4 bases, with 11 bases between the two germline ends. Germline CDR1 is LNHDA and CDR2 is SQIVND (reference sequence). CDR3 amino acids: CASSTTGLGNTIYF. CDR3 sequence (DNA): TGTGCCAGTAGTACCACAGGGTTGGGAAACACCATATATTTT.

This clone came up a few times. The V and J genes are TRBV6-6 and TRBJ2-5; perhaps TRBD1 as D (6 bases). The ends were cut back, 5 bases at V and 0 bases at J, with 13 bases in the middle. CDR3 length: 15 residues. From germline, CDR1 is MNHNY and CDR2 SVGAGI (reference sequence). CDR3 bases: TGTGCCAGCAGTCCGGGGACACCGTACCAAGAGACCCAGTACTTC. Residues: CASSPGTPYQETQYF.

The chain employs TRBV28 and TRBJ2-1, with 10 bases lining up with TRBD2. This CDR3 comprises 16 residues. V trimming: 10 bases; J trimming: 2 bases; junction bases outside the gene matches: 11. Germline CDR1 and CDR2: MDHEN and SYDVKM. The CDR3 DNA reads as TGTGCCATCATCAGGGCTAGCGGGAGTGCCTACAATGAGCAGTTCTTC. Its translation: CAIIRASGSAYNEQFF.

This sequence joins TRBV27 and TRBJ2-3, with D possibly TRBD2 on 7 matching bases. The CDR3 consists of 14 residues. V lost 2 bases and J lost 2, with 8 bases in between. Germline CDR1 and CDR2: MNHEY and SMNVEV (reference sequence). CDR3 in amino acids: CASSLGGATDTQYF. CDR3 DNA sequence: TGTGCCAGCAGTTTAGGGGGGGCCACAGATACGCAGTATTTT.

The chain has TRBV18 and TRBJ2-2, with 11 bases identical to TRBD2. Germline V gene lookup returns CDR1 KGHSH and CDR2 LQKENI. With V trimmed by 2 bases and J by 3 bases, 5 bases remained unmatched. There are 17 residues in the CDR3. CDR3 sequence (DNA): TGTGCCAGCTCACCAGCTAGCGGGGGGTACGACACCGGGGAGCTGTTTTTT. It encodes CASSPASGGYDTGELFF. The variable domain in full, completed from reference TRBV18 and TRBJ2-2, reads NAGVMQNPRHLVRRRGQEARLRCSPMKGHSHVYWYRQLPEEGLKFMVYLQKENIIDESGMPKERFSAEFPKEGPSILRIQQVVRGDSAAYFCASSPASGGYDTGELFFGEGSRLTVL.

This chain links TRBV7-2 with TRBJ2-7; D not resolved. Trimming left V 5 bases short and J 5 bases short, with 13 bases between. The CDR3 is 13 residues long. Germline CDR1 reads SGHTA; CDR2 reads FQGNSA. The CDR3 here is CASSAQSPHEQYF. CDR3 sequence (DNA): TGTGCCAGCAGCGCACAGAGTCCCCACGAGCAGTACTTC.

This clone was counted only a few times. The CDR3 spells CASRLMGQGMTEAFF. The CDR3, as DNA: TGTGCCAGCAGACTAATGGGACAGGGGATGACTGAAGCTTTCTTT. The chain links TRBV6-5 to TRBJ1-1; 10 bases fit TRBD1. Germline V gene lookup returns CDR1 MNHEY and CDR2 SVGAGI. This CDR3 comprises 15 residues. The junction had 9 bases not matched to a gene; V was cut back by 6 bases and J by 5 bases.

V gene TRBV4-1 combines with J gene TRBJ2-1; tentative D call: TRBD2 (5 bases). Germline-derived CDR1 and CDR2 are MGHRA and YSYEKL. V lost 1 base, J lost 10 bases, and 14 bases lay in between. This CDR3 has 14 amino acids. For the CDR3, the DNA is TGCGCCAGCAGCCAAGTCCGGGCCCCGGGGGAGCAGTTCTTC. Its protein product is CASSQVRAPGEQFF.

This chain uses TRBV6-6 with TRBJ2-1; 10 nucleotides agree with TRBD2. The germline V gene encodes CDR1 MNHNY and CDR2 SVGAGI (reference sequence). The CDR3 runs 16 residues. Trimming took 0 bases from V and 6 from J; bases not matched to a gene: 5. CDR3 residues: CASSYSSLAGVNEQFF. CDR3 nucleotide sequence: TGTGCCAGCAGTTACTCTTCCCTAGCGGGGGTCAATGAGCAGTTCTTC.

This chain uses TRBV14 with TRBJ1-2, with TRBD1 as a possible D gene (5 bases). From germline, CDR1 is SGHDN and CDR2 FVKESK. The CDR3 consists of 13 residues. Trimming removed 4 bases from V and 8 bases from J, with 14 bases in between. CDR3 sequence reads: CASSPVTRVGYTF. The CDR3 DNA reads as TGTGCCAGCAGCCCCGTAACCAGGGTAGGCTACACCTTC.

The rearrangement joins TRBV11-2 to TRBJ2-1; 10 bases map to TRBD2. This CDR3 region has 16 residues. V gave up 0 bases and J gave up 8 bases; unmatched junction bases: 7. Germline V gives CDR1 SGHAT, CDR2 FQNNGV. In DNA form, the CDR3 reads TGTGCCAGCAGCTTAGATCTGTACAGCGGGGGGGATGAGCAGTTCTTC. Amino acids: CASSLDLYSGGDEQFF.

In DNA, the CDR3 is TGTGCCAGCAGCTACAACGCAGGGTACGAGCAGTACTTC. Amino acids: CASSYNAGYEQYF. The rearrangement links TRBV5-4 to TRBJ2-7; D is perhaps TRBD1 (5 bases). Germline loops: CDR1 SGHNT, CDR2 YYREEE (reference sequence). This CDR3 has 13 amino acids. With 3 bases removed from V and 4 bases from J, the gap between germline ends came to 11 bases.

The V gene is TRBV5-1, the J gene TRBJ2-7; 7 bases align to TRBD1. Trimming removed 4 bases from V and 6 bases from J; junction bases left unmatched: 13. The CDR3 loop spans 15 amino acids. Germline lookup yields CDR1 SGHRS and CDR2 YFSETQ. For the CDR3, the DNA is TGCGCCAGCAGCGCGCAAGCCGCGACAGGGTCCGAGCAGTACTTC. Translating gives CASSAQAATGSEQYF.

This chain uses TRBV7-2 with TRBJ1-2; no firm D call. The CDR3 loop spans 15 amino acids. Trimming pared 3 bases from V and 1 base from J, leaving 12 bases between. CDR1 is SGHTA, CDR2 FQGNSA, per germline. CDR3 residues: CASSLSAGDNYGYTF. CDR3 bases: TGTGCCAGCAGCTTGTCGGCAGGCGATAACTATGGCTACACCTTC.